This T cell receptor beta chain was identified in a study of immune characterization of retroperitoneal liposarcoma. From the PCR reads, TCRdb called clonotypes with MiXCR, one entry per CDR3 protein. The data contain some 10,000 distinct CDR3 sequences, about a quarter of them singletons. The CDR3 has 13 amino acids. The germline CDR1 and CDR2 sequences are SGHAT and FQNNGV. This receptor was obtained from a female donor with retroperitoneal liposarcoma. The rearrangement links TRBV11-2 to TRBJ2-5; weak D call: TRBD2 (5 bases). The DNA end lines up better with TRBJ2-1; the J call may be wrong. The sequenced material came from tumor tissue. CDR3 amino acids: CASSYGLGETQFF. DNA for the CDR3: TGTGCCAGCAGCTACGGACTCGGGGAGACCCAGTTCTTC.